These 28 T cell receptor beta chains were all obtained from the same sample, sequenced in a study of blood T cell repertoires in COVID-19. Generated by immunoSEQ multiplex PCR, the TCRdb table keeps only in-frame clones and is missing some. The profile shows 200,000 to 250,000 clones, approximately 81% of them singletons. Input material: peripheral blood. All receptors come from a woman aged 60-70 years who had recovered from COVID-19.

CDR3 protein: CASSSTGGAGYGYTF. Written as DNA, the CDR3 is TGCGCCAGCAGCTCGACAGGGGGCGCCGGCTATGGCTACACCTTC. The chain has TRBV5-1 and TRBJ1-2; 10 bases line up with TRBD1. V shed 3 bases and J 4 bases; nucleotides not matched to a gene: 6. CDR1 is SGHRS and CDR2 is YFSETQ in the germline V gene. There are 15 residues in the CDR3.

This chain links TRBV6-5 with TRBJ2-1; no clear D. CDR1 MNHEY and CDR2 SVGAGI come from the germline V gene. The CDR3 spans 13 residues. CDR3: CDHVPYIYNEQFF. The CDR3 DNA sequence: TGTGACCATGTCCCCTATATCTACAATGAGCAGTTCTTC.

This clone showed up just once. This CDR3 is CASSAQGGLAGTGELFF. The CDR3 bases are TGTGCCAGCAGCGCCCAGGGCGGACTAGCGGGGACCGGGGAGCTGTTTTTT. The chain couples TRBV7-2 to TRBJ2-2, with TRBD2 matching 12 bases. This CDR3 has 17 residues. Losses at the gene ends were 5 bases for V and 5 bases for J; bases not matched to a gene: 9. The germline V gene encodes CDR1 SGHTA and CDR2 FQGNSA.

The CDR3 sequence is CASSLIGGGSPAFF. The DNA of the CDR3 is TGTGCCAGCAGTTTAATTGGGGGGGGCAGCCCGGCTTTCTTT. The rearrangement uses TRBV27 and TRBJ1-1, with D perhaps TRBD1 (6 bases). The CDR3 contains 14 residues. Germline lookup yields CDR1 MNHEY and CDR2 SMNVEV (reference sequence). With 2 bases removed from V and 11 bases from J, the gap between germline ends came to 18 bases.

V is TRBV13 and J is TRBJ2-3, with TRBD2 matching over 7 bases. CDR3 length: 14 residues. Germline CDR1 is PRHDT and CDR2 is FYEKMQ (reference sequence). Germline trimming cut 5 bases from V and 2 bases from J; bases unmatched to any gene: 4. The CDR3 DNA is TGTGCCAGCAGCGCGGGGGACGACACAGATACGCAGTATTTT. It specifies CASSAGDDTDTQYF.

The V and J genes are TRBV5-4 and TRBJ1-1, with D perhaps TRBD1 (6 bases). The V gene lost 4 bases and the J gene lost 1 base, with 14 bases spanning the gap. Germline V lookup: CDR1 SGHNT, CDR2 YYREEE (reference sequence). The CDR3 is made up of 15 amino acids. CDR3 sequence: CASSTPVQGNTEAFF. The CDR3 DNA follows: TGTGCCAGCAGCACCCCGGTACAGGGGAACACTGAAGCTTTCTTT. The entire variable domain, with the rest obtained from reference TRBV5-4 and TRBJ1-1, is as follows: ETGVTQSPTHLIKTRGQQVTLRCSSQSGHNTVSWYQQALGQGPQFIFQYYREEENGRGNFPPRFSGLQFPNYSSELNVNALELDDSALYLCASSTPVQGNTEAFFGQGTRLTVV.

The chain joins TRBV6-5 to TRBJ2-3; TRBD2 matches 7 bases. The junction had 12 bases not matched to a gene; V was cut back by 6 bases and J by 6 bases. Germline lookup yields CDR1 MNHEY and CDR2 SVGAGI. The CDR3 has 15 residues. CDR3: CASRALTSIWDTQYF. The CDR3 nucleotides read TGTGCCAGCAGGGCCCTGACTAGCATTTGGGATACGCAGTATTTT.

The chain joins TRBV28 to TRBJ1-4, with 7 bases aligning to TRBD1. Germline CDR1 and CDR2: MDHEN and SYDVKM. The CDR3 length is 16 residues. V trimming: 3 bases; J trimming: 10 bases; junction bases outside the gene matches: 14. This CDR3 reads CASSLESDRARGKLFF. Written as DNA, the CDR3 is TGTGCCAGCAGTTTGGAATCTGACAGGGCGAGGGGAAAACTGTTTTTT.

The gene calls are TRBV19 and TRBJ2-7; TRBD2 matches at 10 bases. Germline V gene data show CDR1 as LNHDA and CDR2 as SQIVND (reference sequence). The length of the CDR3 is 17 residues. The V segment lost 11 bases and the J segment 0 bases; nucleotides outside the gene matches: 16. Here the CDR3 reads CASRRGISGGSSYEQYF. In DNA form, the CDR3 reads TGTGCCTCTCGGAGAGGTATTAGCGGGGGGAGCTCCTACGAGCAGTACTTC.

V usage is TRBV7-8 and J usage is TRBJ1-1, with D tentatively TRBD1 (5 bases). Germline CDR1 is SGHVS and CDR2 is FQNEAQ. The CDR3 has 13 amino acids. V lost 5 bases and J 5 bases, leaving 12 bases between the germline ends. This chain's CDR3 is CASSPPGGTEAFF. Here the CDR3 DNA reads TGTGCCAGCAGCCCCCCGGGGGGTACTGAAGCTTTCTTT.

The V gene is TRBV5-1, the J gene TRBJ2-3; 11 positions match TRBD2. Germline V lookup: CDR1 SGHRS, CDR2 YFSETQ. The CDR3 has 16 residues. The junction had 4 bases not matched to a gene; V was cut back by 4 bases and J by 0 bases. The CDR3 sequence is CASSPGLADSTDTQYF. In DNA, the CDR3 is TGCGCCAGCAGCCCGGGACTAGCGGATAGCACAGATACGCAGTATTTT.

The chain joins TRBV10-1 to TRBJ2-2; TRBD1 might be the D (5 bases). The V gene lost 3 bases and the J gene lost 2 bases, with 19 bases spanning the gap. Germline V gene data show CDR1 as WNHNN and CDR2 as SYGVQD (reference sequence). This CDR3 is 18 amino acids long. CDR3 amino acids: CASSDFPPGKLNTGELFF. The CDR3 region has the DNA TGCGCCAGCAGTGATTTTCCACCAGGGAAGTTAAACACCGGGGAGCTGTTTTTT.

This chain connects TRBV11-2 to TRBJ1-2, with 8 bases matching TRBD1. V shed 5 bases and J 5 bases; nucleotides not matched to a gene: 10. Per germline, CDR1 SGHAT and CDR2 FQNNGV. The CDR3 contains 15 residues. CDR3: CASSPYSGGGYGYTF. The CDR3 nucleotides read TGTGCCAGCAGCCCTTACTCAGGGGGCGGATATGGCTACACCTTC.

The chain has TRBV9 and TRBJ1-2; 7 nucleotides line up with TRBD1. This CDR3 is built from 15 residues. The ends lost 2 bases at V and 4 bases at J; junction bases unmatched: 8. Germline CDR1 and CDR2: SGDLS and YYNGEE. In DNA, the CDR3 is TGTGCCAGCAGCGTCCGAGGACAGGCCGGCTATGGCTACACCTTC. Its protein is CASSVRGQAGYGYTF.

CDR3 protein: CASSLRAGRGSADTQYF. The CDR3 DNA is TGTGCCAGCAGCCTACGAGCCGGTAGGGGTTCCGCAGATACGCAGTATTTT. This rearrangement joins TRBV7-2 to TRBJ2-3; weak D call: TRBD1 (5 bases). The CDR3 has 17 residues. Germline CDR1 is SGHTA and CDR2 is FQGNSA. Trimming stripped 5 bases from V and 4 bases from J, with 22 bases between. The full variable domain, rest sourced from reference TRBV7-2 and TRBJ2-3, is GAGVSQSPSNKVTEKGKDVELRCDPISGHTALYWYRQSLGQGLEFLIYFQGNSAPDKSGLPSDRFSAERTGGSVSTLTIQRTQQEDSAVYLCASSLRAGRGSADTQYFGPGTRLTVL.

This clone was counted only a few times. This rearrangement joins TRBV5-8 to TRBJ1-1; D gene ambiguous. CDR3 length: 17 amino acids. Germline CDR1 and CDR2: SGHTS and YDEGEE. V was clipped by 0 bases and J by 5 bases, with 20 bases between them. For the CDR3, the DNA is TGTGCCAGCAGCTTGGGCCAGAGGGTGGTGGTATTAACTGAAGCTTTCTTT. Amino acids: CASSLGQRVVVLTEAFF. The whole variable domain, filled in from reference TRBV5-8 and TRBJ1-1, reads EAGVTQSPTHLIKTRGQQATLRCSPISGHTSVYWYQQALGLGLQFLLWYDEGEERNRGNFPPRFSGRQFPNYSSELNVNALELEDSALYLCASSLGQRVVVLTEAFFGQGTRLTVV.

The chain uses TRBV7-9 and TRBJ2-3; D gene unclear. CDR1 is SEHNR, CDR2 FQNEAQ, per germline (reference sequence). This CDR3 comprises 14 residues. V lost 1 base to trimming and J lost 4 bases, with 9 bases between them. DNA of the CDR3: TGTGCCAGCAGCTTAGTTCTAGTCCCAGATACGCAGTATTTT. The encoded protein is CASSLVLVPDTQYF.

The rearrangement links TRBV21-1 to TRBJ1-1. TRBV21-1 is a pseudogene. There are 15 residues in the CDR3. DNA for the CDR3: TGTGCCAGCAGCAAAGAGGACAGCGGGGGAAGTGAAGCTTTCTTT. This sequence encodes CASSKEDSGGSEAFF.

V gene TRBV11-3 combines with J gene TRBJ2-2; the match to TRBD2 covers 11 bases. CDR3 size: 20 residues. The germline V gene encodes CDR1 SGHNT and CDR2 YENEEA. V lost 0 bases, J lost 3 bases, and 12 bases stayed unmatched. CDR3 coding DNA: TGTGCCAGCAGCTTAGACCGGCTAGCGGGGGGCCTATCGGACACCGGGGAGCTGTTTTTT. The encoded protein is CASSLDRLAGGLSDTGELFF.

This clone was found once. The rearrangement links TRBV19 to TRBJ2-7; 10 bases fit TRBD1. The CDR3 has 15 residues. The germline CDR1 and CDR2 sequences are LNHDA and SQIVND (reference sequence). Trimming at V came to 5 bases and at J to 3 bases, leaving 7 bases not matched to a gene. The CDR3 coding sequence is TGTGCCAGTAGTTCCTCGGGACAGGGGATCTACGAGCAGTACTTC. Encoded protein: CASSSSGQGIYEQYF.

The CDR3 region has the DNA TGTGCCAGCAGCCCCACGGGACAGACGAACACTGAAGCTTTCTTT. Amino acids: CASSPTGQTNTEAFF. The J gene is TRBJ1-1, the V gene TRBV9; 7 positions agree with TRBD1. This CDR3 spans 15 amino acids. The V gene's germline CDR1 is SGDLS and CDR2 YYNGEE. Germline trimming cut 4 bases from V and 1 base from J; bases unmatched to any gene: 7.

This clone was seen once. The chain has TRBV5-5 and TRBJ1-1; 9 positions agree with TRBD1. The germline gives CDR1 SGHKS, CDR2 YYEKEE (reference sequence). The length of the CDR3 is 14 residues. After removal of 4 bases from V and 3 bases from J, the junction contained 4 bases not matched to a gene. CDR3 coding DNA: TGTGCCAGCAGCAACAGGGGGCCAGACACTGAAGCTTTCTTT. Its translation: CASSNRGPDTEAFF. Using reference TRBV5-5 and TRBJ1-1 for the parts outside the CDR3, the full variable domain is DAGVTQSPTHLIKTRGQQVTLRCSPISGHKSVSWYQQVLGQGPQFIFQYYEKEERGRGNFPDRFSARQFPNYSSELNVNALLLGDSALYLCASSNRGPDTEAFFGQGTRLTVV.

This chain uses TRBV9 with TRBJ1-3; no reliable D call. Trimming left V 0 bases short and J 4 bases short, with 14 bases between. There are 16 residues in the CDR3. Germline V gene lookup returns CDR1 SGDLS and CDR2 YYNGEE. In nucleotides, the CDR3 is TGTGCCAGCAGCGTAGACGAGGGTAATTTCGGAAACACCATATATTTT. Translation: CASSVDEGNFGNTIYF.

The chain's CDR3 is CASSLDIAGTVETQYF. The CDR3 bases are TGTGCCAGCAGCTTAGATATAGCGGGGACGGTAGAGACCCAGTACTTC. This chain joins TRBV11-2 and TRBJ2-5; 8 bases agree with TRBD2. Per germline, CDR1 SGHAT and CDR2 FQNNGV. The CDR3 is made up of 16 amino acids. V shed 0 bases and J 4 bases; nucleotides not matched to a gene: 7. The whole variable domain, remainder taken from reference TRBV11-2 and TRBJ2-5, is EAGVAQSPRYKIIEKRQSVAFWCNPISGHATLYWYQQILGQGPKLLIQFQNNGVVDDSQLPKDRFSAERLKGVDSTLKIQPAKLEDSAVYLCASSLDIAGTVETQYFGPGTRLLVL.

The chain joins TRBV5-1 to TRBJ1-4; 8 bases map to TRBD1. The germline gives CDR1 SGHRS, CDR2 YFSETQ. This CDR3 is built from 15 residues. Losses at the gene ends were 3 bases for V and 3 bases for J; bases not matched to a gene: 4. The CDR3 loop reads CASSSPGQANEKLFF. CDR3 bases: TGCGCCAGCAGCTCACCGGGACAGGCTAATGAAAAACTGTTTTTT.

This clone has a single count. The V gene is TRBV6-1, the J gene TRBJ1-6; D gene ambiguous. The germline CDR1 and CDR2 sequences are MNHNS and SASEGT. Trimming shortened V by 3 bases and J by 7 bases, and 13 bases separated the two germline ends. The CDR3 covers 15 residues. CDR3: CASSDKGGSNSPLHF. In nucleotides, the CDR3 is TGTGCCAGCAGTGACAAGGGAGGGTCCAATTCACCCCTCCACTTT.

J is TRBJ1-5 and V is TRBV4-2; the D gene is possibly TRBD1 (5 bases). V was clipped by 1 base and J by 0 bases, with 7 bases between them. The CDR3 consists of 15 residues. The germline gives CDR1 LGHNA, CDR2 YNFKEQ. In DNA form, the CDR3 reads TGTGCCAGCAGCCAAGGGGGCCTTAGCAATCAGCCCCAGCATTTT. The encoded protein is CASSQGGLSNQPQHF.

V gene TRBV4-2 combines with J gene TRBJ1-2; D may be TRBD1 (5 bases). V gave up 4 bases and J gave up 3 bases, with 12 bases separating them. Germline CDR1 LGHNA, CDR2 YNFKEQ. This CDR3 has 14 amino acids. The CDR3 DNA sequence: TGTGCCAGCAGCCCTACCCGGGGGGACTATGGCTACACCTTC. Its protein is CASSPTRGDYGYTF.